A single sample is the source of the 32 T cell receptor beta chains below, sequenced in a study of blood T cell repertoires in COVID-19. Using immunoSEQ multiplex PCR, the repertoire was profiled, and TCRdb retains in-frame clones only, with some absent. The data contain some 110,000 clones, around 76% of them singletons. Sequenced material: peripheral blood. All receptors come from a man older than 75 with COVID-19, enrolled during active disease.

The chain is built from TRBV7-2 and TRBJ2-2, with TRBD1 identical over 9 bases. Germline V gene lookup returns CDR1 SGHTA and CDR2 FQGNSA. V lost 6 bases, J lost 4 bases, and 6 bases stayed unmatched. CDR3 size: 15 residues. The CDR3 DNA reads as TGTGCCAGCAGGGTTGAGGACAGGGGCACCGGGGAGCTGTTTTTT. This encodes CASRVEDRGTGELFF.

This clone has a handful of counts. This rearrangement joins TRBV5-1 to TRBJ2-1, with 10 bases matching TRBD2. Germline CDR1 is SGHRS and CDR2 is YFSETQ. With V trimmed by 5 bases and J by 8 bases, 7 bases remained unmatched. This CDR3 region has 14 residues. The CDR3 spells CASRELAGIDEQFF. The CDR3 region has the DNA TGCGCCAGCAGGGAACTAGCGGGGATTGATGAGCAGTTCTTC.

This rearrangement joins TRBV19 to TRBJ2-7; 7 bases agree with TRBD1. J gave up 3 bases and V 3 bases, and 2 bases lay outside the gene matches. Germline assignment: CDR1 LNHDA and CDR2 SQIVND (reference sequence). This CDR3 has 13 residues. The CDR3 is CASSMRQGYEQYF. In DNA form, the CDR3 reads TGTGCCAGTAGTATGCGACAGGGCTACGAGCAGTACTTC.

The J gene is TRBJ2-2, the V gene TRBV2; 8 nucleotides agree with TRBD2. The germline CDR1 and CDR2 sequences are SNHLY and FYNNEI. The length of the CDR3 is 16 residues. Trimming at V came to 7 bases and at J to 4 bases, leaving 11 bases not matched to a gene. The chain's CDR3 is CASTAGGGTSTGELFF. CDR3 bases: TGTGCCAGCACTGCGGGGGGAGGAACTTCCACCGGGGAGCTGTTTTTT.

This CDR3 reads CASSLSGRRDEQYF. Here the CDR3 DNA reads TGTGCCAGCAGCTTATCAGGGAGGCGGGACGAGCAGTACTTC. The chain joins TRBV7-3 to TRBJ2-7; a weak D match, TRBD2 (6 bases). The CDR3 sequence is 14 residues long. V lost 2 bases to trimming and J lost 5 bases, with 13 bases between them. Germline CDR1 SGHTA, CDR2 FQGTGA.

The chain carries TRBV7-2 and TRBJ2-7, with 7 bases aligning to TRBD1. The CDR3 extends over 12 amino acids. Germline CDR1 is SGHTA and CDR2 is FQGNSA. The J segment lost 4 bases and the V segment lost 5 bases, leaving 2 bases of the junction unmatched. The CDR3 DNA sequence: TGTGCCAGCAGCGCGACAGGGTACGAGCAGTACTTC. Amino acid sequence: CASSATGYEQYF. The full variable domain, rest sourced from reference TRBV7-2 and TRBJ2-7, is GAGVSQSPSNKVTEKGKDVELRCDPISGHTALYWYRQSLGQGLEFLIYFQGNSAPDKSGLPSDRFSAERTGGSVSTLTIQRTQQEDSAVYLCASSATGYEQYFGPGTRLTVT.

The CDR3 coding sequence is TGTGCCAGCAGCTTAGGAGGACTAGCGGGGACCCCCTTGGAGCAGTACTTC. Its translation: CASSLGGLAGTPLEQYF. The chain carries TRBV7-2 and TRBJ2-7; 12 bases line up with TRBD2. CDR1 and CDR2 from the germline V gene are SGHTA and FQGNSA. V was pared by 1 base and J by 7 bases, with 11 bases of the junction left unmatched. The CDR3 loop spans 17 amino acids.

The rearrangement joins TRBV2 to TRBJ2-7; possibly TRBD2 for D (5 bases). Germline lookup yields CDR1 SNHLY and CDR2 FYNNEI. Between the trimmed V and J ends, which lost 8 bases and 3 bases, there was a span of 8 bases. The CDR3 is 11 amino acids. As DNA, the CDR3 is TGTGCCAGCCTAGGAGGCTACGAGCAGTACTTC. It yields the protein CASLGGYEQYF.

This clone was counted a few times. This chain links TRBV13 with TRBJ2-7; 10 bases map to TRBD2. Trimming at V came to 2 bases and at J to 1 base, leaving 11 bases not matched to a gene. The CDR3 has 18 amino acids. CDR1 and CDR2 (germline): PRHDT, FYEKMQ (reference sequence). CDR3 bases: TGTGCCAGCAGCTTAACCCCAGGACTAGCGGTGCCGTCCTACGAGCAGTACTTC. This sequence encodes CASSLTPGLAVPSYEQYF.

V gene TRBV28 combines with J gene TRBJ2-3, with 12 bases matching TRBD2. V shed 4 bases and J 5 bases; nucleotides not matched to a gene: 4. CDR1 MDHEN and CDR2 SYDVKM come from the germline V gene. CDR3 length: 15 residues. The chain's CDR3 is CASSSPGLAGDTQYF. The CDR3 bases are TGTGCCAGCAGTTCACCGGGACTAGCGGGAGATACGCAGTATTTT. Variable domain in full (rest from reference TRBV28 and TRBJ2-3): DVKVTQSSRYLVKRTGEKVFLECVQDMDHENMFWYRQDPGLGLRLIYFSYDVKMKEKGDIPEGYSVSREKKERFSLILESASTNQTSMYLCASSSPGLAGDTQYFGPGTRLTVL.

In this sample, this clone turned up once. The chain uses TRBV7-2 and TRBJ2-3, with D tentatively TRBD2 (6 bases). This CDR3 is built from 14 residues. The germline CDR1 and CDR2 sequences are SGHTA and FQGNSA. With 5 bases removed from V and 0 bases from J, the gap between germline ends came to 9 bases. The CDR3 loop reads CASSMGTSTDTQYF. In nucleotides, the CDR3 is TGTGCCAGCAGCATGGGGACTAGCACAGATACGCAGTATTTT.

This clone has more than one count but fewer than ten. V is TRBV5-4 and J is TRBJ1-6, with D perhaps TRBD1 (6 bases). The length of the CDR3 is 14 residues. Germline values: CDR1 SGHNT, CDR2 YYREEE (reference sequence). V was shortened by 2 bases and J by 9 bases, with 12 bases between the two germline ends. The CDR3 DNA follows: TGTGCCAGCAGCTTACGGGACACAGGTTCACCCCTCCACTTT. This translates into CASSLRDTGSPLHF.

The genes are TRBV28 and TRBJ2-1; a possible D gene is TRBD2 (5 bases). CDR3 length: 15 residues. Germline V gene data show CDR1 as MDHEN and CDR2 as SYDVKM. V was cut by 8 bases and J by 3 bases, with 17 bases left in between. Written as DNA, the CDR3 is TGTGCCAGCTCCGTCGGGGTGTCCCACTACAATGAGCAGTTCTTC. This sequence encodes CASSVGVSHYNEQFF.

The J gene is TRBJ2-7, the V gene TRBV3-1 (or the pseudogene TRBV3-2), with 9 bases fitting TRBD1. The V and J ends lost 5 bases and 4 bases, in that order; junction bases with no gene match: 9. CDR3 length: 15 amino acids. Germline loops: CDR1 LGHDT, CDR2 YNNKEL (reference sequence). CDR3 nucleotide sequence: TGTGCCAGCAGCATCGGGACAGGGTATTTGTACGAGCAGTACTTC. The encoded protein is CASSIGTGYLYEQYF.

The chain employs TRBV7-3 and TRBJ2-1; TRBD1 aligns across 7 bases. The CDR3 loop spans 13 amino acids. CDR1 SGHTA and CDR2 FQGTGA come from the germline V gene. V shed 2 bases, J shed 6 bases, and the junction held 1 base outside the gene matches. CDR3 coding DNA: TGTGCCAGCAGCTTAGGACAGGCCAATGAGCAGTTCTTC. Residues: CASSLGQANEQFF. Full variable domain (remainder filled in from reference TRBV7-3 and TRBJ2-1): GAGVSQTPSNKVTEKGKYVELRCDPISGHTALYWYRQSLGQGPEFLIYFQGTGAADDSGLPNDRFFAVRPEGSVSTLKIQRTERGDSAVYLCASSLGQANEQFFGPGTRLTVL.

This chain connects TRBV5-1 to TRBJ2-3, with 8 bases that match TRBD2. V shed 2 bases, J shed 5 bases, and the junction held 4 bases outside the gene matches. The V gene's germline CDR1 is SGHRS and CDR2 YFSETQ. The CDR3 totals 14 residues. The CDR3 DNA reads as TGCGCCAGCAGCTTATGGCGGGAGGAAGATACGCAGTATTTT. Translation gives CASSLWREEDTQYF.

CDR3 sequence reads: CASSLTGTNYGYTF. The CDR3, as DNA: TGTGCCAGCAGTTTGACAGGAACTAACTATGGCTACACCTTC. The rearrangement uses TRBV5-4 and TRBJ1-2, with a tentative D call TRBD1 (6 bases). Germline loops: CDR1 SGHNT, CDR2 YYREEE (reference sequence). CDR3 length: 14 amino acids. V dropped 5 bases and J dropped 0 bases, with 11 bases sitting between them.

This chain's CDR3 is CASSSDRYEQYF. DNA of the CDR3: TGTGCCAGCAGCTCGGACAGATACGAGCAGTACTTC. This chain links TRBV3-1 (or the pseudogene TRBV3-2) with TRBJ2-7, with D possibly being TRBD1 (6 bases). Germline V lookup: CDR1 LGHDT, CDR2 YNNKEL (reference sequence). The germline V and J ends were trimmed by 5 bases and 4 bases, with 9 bases remaining between them. The CDR3 extends over 12 amino acids.

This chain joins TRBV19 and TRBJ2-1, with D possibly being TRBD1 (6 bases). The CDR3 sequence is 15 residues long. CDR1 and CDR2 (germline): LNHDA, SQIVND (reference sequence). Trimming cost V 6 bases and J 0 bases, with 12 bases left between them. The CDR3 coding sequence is TGTGCCAGTAGGCCGAGGGGGAGCTCCTACAATGAGCAGTTCTTC. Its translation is CASRPRGSSYNEQFF. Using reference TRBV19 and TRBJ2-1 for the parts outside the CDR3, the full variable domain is DGGITQSPKYLFRKEGQNVTLSCEQNLNHDAMYWYRQDPGQGLRLIYYSQIVNDFQKGDIAEGYSVSREKKESFPLTVTSAQKNPTAFYLCASRPRGSSYNEQFFGPGTRLTVL.

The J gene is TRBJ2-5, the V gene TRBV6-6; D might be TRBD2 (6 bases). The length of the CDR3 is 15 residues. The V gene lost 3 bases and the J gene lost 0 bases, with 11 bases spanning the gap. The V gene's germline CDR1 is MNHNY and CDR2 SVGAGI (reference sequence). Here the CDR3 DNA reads TGTGCCAGCAGTTATGGTTGGACTAACCAAGAGACCCAGTACTTC. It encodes CASSYGWTNQETQYF.

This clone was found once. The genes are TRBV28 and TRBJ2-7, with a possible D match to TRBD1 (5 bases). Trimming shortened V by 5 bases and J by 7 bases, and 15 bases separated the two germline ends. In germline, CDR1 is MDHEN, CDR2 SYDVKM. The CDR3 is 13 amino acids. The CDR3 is CASSERRRGEQYF. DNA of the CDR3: TGTGCCAGCAGTGAAAGAAGAAGGGGAGAGCAGTACTTC.

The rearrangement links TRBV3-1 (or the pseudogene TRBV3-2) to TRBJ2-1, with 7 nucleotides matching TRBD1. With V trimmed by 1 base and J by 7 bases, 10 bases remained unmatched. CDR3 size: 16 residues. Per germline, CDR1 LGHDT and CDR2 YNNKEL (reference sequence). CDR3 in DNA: TGTGCCAGCAGCCAAGGCCCGGGACAGCTCGTAAATGAGCAGTTCTTC. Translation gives CASSQGPGQLVNEQFF.

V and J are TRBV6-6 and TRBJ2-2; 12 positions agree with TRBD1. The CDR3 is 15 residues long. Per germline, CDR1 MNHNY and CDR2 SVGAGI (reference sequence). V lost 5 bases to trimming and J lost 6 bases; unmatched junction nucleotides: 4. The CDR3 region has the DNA TGTGCCAGCAGTGCGGGACAGGGGGCGGCCGGGGAGCTGTTTTTT. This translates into CASSAGQGAAGELFF.

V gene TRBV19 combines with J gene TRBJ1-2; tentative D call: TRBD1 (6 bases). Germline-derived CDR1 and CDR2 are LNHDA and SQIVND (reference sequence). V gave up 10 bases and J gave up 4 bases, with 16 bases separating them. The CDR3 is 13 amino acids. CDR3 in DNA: TGTGCCACCAGGGAGGGGGGGCCCTATGGCTACACCTTC. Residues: CATREGGPYGYTF.

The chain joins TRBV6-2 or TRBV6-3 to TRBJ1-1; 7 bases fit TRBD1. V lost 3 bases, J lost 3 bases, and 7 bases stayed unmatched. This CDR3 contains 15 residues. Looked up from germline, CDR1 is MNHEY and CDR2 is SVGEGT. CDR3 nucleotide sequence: TGTGCCAGCAGTTATCTAGGGGGCAGAGACACTGAAGCTTTCTTT. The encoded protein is CASSYLGGRDTEAFF.

The CDR3 loop is CASSFQRQAGANVLTF. The CDR3 DNA reads TGTGCCAGCAGCTTCCAACGACAGGCTGGGGCCAACGTCCTGACTTTC. The rearrangement links TRBV5-4 to TRBJ2-6; D is perhaps TRBD1 (6 bases). Germline V lookup: CDR1 SGHNT, CDR2 YYREEE (reference sequence). The V end lost 2 bases, the J end lost 2 bases, and 11 bases lay between the germline ends. CDR3 length: 16 amino acids.

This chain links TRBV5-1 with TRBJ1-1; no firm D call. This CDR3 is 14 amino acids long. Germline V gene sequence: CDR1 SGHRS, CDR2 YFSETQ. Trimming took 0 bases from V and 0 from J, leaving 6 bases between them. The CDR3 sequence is CASSLAYVNTEAFF. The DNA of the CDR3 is TGCGCCAGCAGCTTGGCCTATGTGAACACTGAAGCTTTCTTT.

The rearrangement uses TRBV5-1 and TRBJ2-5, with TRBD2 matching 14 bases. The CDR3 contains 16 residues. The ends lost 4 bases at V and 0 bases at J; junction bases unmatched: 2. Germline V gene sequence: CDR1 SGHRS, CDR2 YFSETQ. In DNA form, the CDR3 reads TGCGCCAGCAGCCGACTAGCGGGAGGGCACCAAGAGACCCAGTACTTC. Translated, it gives CASSRLAGGHQETQYF. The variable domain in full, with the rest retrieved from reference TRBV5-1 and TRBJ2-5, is KAGVTQTPRYLIKTRGQQVTLSCSPISGHRSVSWYQQTPGQGLQFLFEYFSETQRNKGNFPGRFSGRQFSNSRSEMNVSTLELGDSALYLCASSRLAGGHQETQYFGPGTRLLVL.

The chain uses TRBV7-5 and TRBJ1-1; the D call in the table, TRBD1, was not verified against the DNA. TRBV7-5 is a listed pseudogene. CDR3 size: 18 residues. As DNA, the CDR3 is TGTGCCAGAAGCCACGACCCCGACAGGCGGTGTAGTAGCACTGAAGCTTTCTTT. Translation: CARSHDPDRRCSSTEAFF.

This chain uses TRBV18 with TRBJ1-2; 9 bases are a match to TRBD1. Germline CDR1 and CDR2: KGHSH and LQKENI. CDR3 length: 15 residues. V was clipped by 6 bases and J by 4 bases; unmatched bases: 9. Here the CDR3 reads CASSAGQGDSYGYTF. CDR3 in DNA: TGTGCCAGCTCGGCGGGACAGGGCGACAGCTATGGCTACACCTTC.

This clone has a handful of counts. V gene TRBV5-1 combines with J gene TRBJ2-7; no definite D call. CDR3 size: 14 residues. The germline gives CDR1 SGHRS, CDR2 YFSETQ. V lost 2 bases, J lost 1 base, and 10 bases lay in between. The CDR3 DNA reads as TGCGCCAGCAGCTTAGGCGGAGCTTCCTACGAGCAGTACTTC. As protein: CASSLGGASYEQYF.

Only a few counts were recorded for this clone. In DNA form, the CDR3 reads TGTGCCACCTATCCCTATAAAGAGCGGGAGGTCACAGATACGCAGTATTTT. It specifies CATYPYKEREVTDTQYF. This chain connects TRBV28 to TRBJ2-3, with 9 nucleotides matching TRBD2. The V and J ends lost 10 bases and 2 bases, in that order; junction bases with no gene match: 16. This CDR3 has 17 residues. Germline V lookup: CDR1 MDHEN, CDR2 SYDVKM.